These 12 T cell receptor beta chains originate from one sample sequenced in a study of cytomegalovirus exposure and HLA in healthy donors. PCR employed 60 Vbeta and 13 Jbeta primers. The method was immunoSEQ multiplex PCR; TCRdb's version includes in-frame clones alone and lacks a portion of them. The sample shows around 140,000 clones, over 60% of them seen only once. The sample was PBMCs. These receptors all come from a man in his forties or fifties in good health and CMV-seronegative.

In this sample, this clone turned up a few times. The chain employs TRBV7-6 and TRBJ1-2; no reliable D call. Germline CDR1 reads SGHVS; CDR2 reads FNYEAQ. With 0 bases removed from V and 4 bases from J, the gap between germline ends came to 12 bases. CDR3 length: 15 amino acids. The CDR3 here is CASSLADTGIYGYTF. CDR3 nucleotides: TGTGCCAGCAGCTTAGCTGATACGGGTATCTATGGCTACACCTTC.

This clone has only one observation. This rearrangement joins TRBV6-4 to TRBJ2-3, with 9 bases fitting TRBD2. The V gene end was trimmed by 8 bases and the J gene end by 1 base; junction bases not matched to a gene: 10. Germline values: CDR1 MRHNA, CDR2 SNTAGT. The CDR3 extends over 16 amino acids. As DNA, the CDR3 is TGTGCCAGCGTCCAGCGGGAGGTGGGAGGCACAGATACGCAGTATTTT. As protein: CASVQREVGGTDTQYF.

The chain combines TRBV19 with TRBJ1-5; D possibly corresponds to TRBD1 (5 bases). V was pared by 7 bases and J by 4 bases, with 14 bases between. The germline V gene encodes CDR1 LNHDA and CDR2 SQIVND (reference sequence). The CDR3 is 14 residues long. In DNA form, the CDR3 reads TGTGCCAGTAACGGGGGGGGGAGGAATCAGCCCCAGCATTTT. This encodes CASNGGGRNQPQHF.

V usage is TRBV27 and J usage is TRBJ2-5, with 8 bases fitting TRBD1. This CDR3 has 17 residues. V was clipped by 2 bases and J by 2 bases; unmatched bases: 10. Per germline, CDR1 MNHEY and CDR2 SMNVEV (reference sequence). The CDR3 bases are TGTGCCAGCAGTTTAATCCCCGGGACAGGCGAACAAGAGACCCAGTACTTC. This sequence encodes CASSLIPGTGEQETQYF.

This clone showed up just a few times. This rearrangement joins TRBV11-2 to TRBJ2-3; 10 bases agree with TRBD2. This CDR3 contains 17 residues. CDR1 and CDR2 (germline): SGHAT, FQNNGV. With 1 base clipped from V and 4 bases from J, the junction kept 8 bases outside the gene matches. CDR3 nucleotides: TGTGCCAGCAGCTTAGTAGGTCAAGCGGGAGGGGCAGATACGCAGTATTTT. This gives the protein CASSLVGQAGGADTQYF.

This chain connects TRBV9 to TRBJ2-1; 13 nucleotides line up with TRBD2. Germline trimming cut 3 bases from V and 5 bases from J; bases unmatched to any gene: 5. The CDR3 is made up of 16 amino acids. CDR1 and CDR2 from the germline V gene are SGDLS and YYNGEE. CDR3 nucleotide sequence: TGTGCCAGCAGCGCCCGACTAGCGGGGGGTAACAATGAGCAGTTCTTC. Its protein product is CASSARLAGGNNEQFF.

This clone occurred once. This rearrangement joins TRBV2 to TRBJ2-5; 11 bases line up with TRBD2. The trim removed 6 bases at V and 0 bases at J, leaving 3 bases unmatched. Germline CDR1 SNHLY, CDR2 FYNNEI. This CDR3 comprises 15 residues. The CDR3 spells CASRASGGYQETQYF. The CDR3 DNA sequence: TGTGCCAGCAGGGCTAGCGGGGGGTACCAAGAGACCCAGTACTTC.

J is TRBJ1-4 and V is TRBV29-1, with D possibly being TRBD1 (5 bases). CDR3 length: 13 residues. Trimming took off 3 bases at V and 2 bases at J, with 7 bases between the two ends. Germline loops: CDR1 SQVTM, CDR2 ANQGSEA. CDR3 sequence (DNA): TGCAGCGTTGACGGGGGGACTAATGAAAAACTGTTTTTT. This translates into CSVDGGTNEKLFF.

In DNA, the CDR3 is TGTGCCAGCAGTTCACAGGGAATGATGTACGAGCAGTACTTC. It codes for CASSSQGMMYEQYF. The chain is built from TRBV28 and TRBJ2-7; D may be TRBD1 (6 bases). Germline CDR1 and CDR2: MDHEN and SYDVKM. The CDR3 extends over 14 amino acids. The ends were cut back, 4 bases at V and 4 bases at J, with 14 bases in the middle.

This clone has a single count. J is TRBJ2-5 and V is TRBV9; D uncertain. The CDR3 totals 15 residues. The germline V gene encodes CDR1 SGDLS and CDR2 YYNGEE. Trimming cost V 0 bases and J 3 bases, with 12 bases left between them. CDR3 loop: CASSVGAIGEETQYF. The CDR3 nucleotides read TGTGCCAGCAGCGTAGGAGCCATAGGAGAAGAGACCCAGTACTTC.

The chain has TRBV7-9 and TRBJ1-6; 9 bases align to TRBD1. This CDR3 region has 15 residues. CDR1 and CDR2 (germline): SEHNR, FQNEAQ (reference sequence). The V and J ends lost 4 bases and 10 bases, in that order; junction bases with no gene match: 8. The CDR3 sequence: CASSSRDRVESPLHF. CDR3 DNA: TGTGCCAGCAGCTCCCGGGACAGGGTTGAGTCACCCCTCCACTTT.

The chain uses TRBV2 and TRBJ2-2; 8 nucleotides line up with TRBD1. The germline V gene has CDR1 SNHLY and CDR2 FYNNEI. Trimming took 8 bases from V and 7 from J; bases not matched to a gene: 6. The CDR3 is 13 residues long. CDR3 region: CASVRGHDGELFF. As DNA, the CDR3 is TGTGCCAGCGTCAGGGGGCATGACGGGGAGCTGTTTTTT.